Listed below are T cell receptor beta chains from one sample, sequenced in a study of T cell responses to AZD1222 COVID-19 vaccine. Only in-frame clones appear in the TCRdb table, and some are missing; sequencing was by immunoSEQ multiplex PCR. The table shows about 150,000 clones, with over 85% occurring only once. Sequenced material: peripheral blood, taken on day 0 of AZD1222 vaccination. Source of these receptors: an adult in good health. CDR3s include the opening cysteine and the closing phenylalanine or tryptophan. D genes are given only for firm matches. Part of the rows lack a size; the others show once, few, many or a class for expanded clones.

v_gene	j_gene	d_gene	abundance	CDR3aa	CDR3nt
TRBV19	TRBJ1-5	.	.	CASSIGVQPQHF	TGTGCCAGTAGTATAGGGGTTCAGCCCCAGCATTTT
TRBV3-1/TRBV3-2	TRBJ1-1	.	.	CASSQGISMNTEAFF	TGTGCCAGCAGCCAAGGGATCAGCATGAACACTGAAGCTTTCTTT
TRBV6-5	TRBJ2-3	.	.	CASSFTGPTDTQYF	TGTGCCAGCAGTTTTACGGGACCCACAGATACGCAGTATTTT
TRBV7-8	TRBJ2-1	.	.	CASTRTEGLRQFF	TGTGCCAGCACCCGGACTGAAGGACTCCGGCAGTTCTTC
TRBV29-1	TRBJ2-3	.	.	CSVGPGTNTQYF	TGCAGCGTTGGCCCGGGAACCAATACGCAGTATTTT
TRBV19	TRBJ1-1	TRBD1	.	CASSIVPAGTGGAWTEAFF	TGTGCCAGTAGTATAGTCCCAGCGGGGACAGGGGGCGCATGGACTGAAGCTTTCTTT
TRBV12-5	TRBJ2-7	.	.	CASGPDRDPRQQYF	TGTGCTAGTGGACCCGACCGGGACCCCCGTCAGCAGTACTTC
TRBV27	TRBJ2-3	TRBD2	.	CASSSKTSGSVDTQYF	TGTGCCAGCAGTTCCAAAACTAGCGGGAGCGTAGATACGCAGTATTTT
TRBV28	TRBJ1-5	.	.	CASSLRGQPQHF	TGTGCCAGCAGTTTAAGGGGTCAGCCCCAGCATTTT
TRBV6-1	TRBJ2-5	TRBD2	.	CASSESAGGDLETQYF	TGTGCCAGCAGTGAATCCGCCGGGGGGGATCTTGAGACCCAGTACTTC
TRBV3-1/TRBV3-2	TRBJ2-1	.	.	CASSPLEGTKENEQFF	TGTGCCAGCAGCCCGTTAGAGGGAACTAAGGAAAATGAGCAGTTCTTC
TRBV13	TRBJ1-2	TRBD1	.	CASSLHPFPDRGGVNGYTF	TGTGCCAGCAGCTTACACCCCTTTCCCGACAGGGGAGGAGTGAATGGCTACACCTTC
TRBV10-3	TRBJ2-3	.	.	CAISPSTEPTDTQYF	TGTGCCATCAGTCCATCTACAGAACCCACAGATACGCAGTATTTT
TRBV11-2	TRBJ2-1	.	few	CASSSFRDFYNEQFF	TGTGCCAGCAGCTCCTTCCGAGACTTTTACAATGAGCAGTTCTTC
TRBV5-1	TRBJ1-1	TRBD1	once	CASSLGAQGEAFF	TGCGCCAGCAGCTTGGGAGCACAGGGGGAAGCTTTCTTT
TRBV6-5	TRBJ1-1	.	.	CASSPGMTEAFF	TGTGCCAGCAGTCCAGGGATGACTGAAGCTTTCTTT
TRBV30	TRBJ1-5	.	.	CAWSANPYQPQHF	TGTGCCTGGAGTGCGAACCCATACCAGCCCCAGCATTTT
TRBV6-5	TRBJ1-1	.	.	CASSFKPHTGNTEAFF	TGTGCCAGCAGTTTCAAACCTCACACAGGGAACACTGAAGCTTTCTTT
TRBV6-5	TRBJ2-1	.	.	CASSSTGVAYNEQFF	TGTGCCAGCAGTTCCACGGGGGTCGCCTACAATGAGCAGTTCTTC
TRBV27	TRBJ1-1	.	.	CASVGGYRLNTEAFF	TGTGCCAGCGTAGGGGGGTATCGGCTGAACACTGAAGCTTTCTTT
TRBV19	TRBJ2-1	TRBD1	.	CASRRGLDNEQFF	TGTGCCAGTAGGAGGGGGCTCGACAATGAGCAGTTCTTC
TRBV5-1	TRBJ2-1	TRBD2	.	CASSLRSSGGSEQFF	TGCGCCAGCAGCTTAAGGTCTAGCGGGGGGAGTGAGCAGTTCTTC
TRBV29-1	TRBJ2-4	TRBD1	.	CSVEDRGQDIIQYF	TGCAGCGTTGAAGATAGAGGACAGGATATCATTCAGTACTTC